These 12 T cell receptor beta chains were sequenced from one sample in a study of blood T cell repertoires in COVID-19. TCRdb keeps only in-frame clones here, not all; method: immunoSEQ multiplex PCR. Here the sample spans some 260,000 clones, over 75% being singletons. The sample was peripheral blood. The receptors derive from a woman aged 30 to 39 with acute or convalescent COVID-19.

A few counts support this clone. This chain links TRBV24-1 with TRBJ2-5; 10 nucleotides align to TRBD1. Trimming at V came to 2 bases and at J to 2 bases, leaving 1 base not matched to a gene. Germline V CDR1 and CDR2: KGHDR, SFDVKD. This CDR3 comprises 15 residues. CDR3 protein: CATSDWDRGQETQYF. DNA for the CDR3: TGTGCCACCAGTGATTGGGACAGGGGACAAGAGACCCAGTACTTC.

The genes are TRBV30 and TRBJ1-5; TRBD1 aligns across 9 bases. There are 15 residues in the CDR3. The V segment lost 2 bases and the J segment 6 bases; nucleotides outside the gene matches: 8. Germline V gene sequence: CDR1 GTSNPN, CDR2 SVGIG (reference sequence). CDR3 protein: CAWSRGQGKGQPQHF. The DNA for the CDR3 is TGTGCCTGGAGTCGCGGACAGGGGAAAGGTCAGCCCCAGCATTTT.

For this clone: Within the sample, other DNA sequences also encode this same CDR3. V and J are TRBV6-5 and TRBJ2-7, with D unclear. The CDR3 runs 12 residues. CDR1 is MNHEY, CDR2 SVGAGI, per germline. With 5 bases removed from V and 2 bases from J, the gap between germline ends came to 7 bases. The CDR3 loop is CASSRGTYEQYF. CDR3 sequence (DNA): TGTGCCAGCAGTCGAGGAACCTACGAGCAGTACTTC.

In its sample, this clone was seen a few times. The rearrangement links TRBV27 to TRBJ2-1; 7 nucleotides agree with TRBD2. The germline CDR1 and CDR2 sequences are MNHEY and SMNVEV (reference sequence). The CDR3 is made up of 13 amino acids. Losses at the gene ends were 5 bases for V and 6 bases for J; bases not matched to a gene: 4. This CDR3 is CASSSGTSNEQFF. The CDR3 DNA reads TGTGCCAGCAGTAGCGGGACGAGCAATGAGCAGTTCTTC.

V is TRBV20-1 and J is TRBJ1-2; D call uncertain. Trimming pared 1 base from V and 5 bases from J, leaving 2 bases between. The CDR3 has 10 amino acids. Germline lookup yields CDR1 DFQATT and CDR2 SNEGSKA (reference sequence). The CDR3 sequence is CSARAYGYTF. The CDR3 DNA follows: TGCAGTGCTAGAGCGTATGGCTACACCTTC.

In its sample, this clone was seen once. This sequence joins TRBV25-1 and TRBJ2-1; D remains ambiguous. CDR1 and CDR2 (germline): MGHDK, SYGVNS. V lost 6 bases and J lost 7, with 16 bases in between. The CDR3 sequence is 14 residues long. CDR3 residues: CASRAAGELNEQFF. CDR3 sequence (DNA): TGTGCCAGCAGGGCCGCAGGCGAACTTAATGAGCAGTTCTTC.

DNA of the CDR3: TGTGCCAGCAGATTCCAGGCTAATAATTCACCCCTCCACTTT. It encodes CASRFQANNSPLHF. The chain couples TRBV6-1 to TRBJ1-6; D not resolved. Trimming took off 6 bases at V and 5 bases at J, with 11 bases between the two ends. Per the germline V gene, CDR1 is MNHNS and CDR2 is SASEGT. This CDR3 is built from 14 residues.

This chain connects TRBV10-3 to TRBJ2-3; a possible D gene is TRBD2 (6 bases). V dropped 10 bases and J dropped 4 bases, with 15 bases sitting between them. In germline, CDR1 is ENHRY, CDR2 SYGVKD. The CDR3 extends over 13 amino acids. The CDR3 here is CATGGPRADTQYF. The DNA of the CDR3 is TGTGCCACAGGAGGGCCGAGGGCAGATACGCAGTATTTT.

The CDR3 DNA follows: TGTGCCAGCAGTTACAGACTAGCGGGAGCTTACGAGCAGTACTTC. It encodes CASSYRLAGAYEQYF. The rearrangement joins TRBV6-5 to TRBJ2-7; 12 positions agree with TRBD2. This CDR3 contains 15 residues. The junction had 3 bases not matched to a gene; V was cut back by 2 bases and J by 4 bases. The V gene's germline CDR1 is MNHEY and CDR2 SVGAGI.

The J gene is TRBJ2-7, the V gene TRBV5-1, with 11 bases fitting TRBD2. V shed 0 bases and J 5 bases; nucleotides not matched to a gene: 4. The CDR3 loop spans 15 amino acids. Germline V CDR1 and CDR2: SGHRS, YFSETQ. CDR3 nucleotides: TGCGCCAGCAGCTTGGCGACTAGCGGGATCCACGAGCAGTACTTC. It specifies CASSLATSGIHEQYF.

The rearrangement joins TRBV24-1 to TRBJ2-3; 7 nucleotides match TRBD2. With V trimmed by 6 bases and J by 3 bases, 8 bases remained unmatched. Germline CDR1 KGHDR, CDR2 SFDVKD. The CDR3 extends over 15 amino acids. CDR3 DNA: TGTGCCACCAGTCCAGGGCCCGGGGGGACAGATACGCAGTATTTT. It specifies CATSPGPGGTDTQYF.

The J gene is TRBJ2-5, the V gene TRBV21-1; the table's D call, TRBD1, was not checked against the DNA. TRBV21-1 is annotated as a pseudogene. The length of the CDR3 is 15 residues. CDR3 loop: CASSKVRDREETQYF. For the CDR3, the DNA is TGTGCCAGCAGCAAAGTCCGGGACAGAGAAGAGACCCAGTACTTC.